This TCR beta chain was found in a study of blood T cell repertoires in COVID-19. Overall study context: Donors in the United States, Italy and Spain gave samples during acute or convalescent COVID-19.

This clone was recorded once. Produced via immunoSEQ multiplex PCR; TCRdb's table is partial and in-frame only. This table has roughly 250,000 clones, 65% to 80% appearing once. V trimming: 5 bases; J trimming: 6 bases; junction bases outside the gene matches: 9. From germline, CDR1 is GTSNPN and CDR2 SVGIG (reference sequence). CDR3 length: 14 amino acids. This TCR was sampled from a woman between 35 and 50 years old with active or convalescent COVID-19. Sequencing was performed on peripheral blood. The V gene is TRBV30, the J gene TRBJ1-5; TRBD1 aligns across 8 bases. The CDR3 region is CAWGQGTAGQPQHF. The CDR3 DNA reads TGTGCCTGGGGACAGGGAACGGCGGGTCAGCCCCAGCATTTT. The full variable domain, rest sourced from reference TRBV30 and TRBJ1-5, is SQTIHQWPATLVQPVGSPLSLECTVEGTSNPNLYWYRQAAGRGLQLLFYSVGIGQISSEVPQNLSASRPQDRQFILSSKKLLLSDSGFYLCAWGQGTAGQPQHFGDGTRLSIL.